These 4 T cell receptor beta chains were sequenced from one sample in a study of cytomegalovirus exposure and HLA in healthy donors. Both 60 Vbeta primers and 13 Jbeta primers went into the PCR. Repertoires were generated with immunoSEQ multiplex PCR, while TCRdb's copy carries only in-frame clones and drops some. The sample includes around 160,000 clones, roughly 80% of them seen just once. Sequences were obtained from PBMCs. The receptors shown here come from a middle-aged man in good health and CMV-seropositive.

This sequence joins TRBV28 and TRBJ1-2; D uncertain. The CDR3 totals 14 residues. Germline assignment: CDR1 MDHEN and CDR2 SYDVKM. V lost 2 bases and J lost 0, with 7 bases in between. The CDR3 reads CASSLPSTNYGYTF. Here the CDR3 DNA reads TGTGCCAGCAGTTTACCGAGTACTAACTATGGCTACACCTTC.

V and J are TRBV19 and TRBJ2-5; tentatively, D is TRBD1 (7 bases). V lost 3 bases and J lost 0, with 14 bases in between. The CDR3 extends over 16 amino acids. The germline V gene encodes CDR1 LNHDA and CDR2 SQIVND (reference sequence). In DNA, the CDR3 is TGTGCCAGTAGTATTCTTGCAGGGGGGTACCAAGAGACCCAGTACTTC. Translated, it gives CASSILAGGYQETQYF.

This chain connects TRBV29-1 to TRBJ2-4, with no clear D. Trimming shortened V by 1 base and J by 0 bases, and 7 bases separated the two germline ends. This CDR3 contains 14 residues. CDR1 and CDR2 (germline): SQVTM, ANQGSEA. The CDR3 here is CSVEGVLAKNIQYF. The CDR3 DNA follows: TGCAGCGTTGAAGGAGTTCTAGCCAAAAACATTCAGTACTTC.

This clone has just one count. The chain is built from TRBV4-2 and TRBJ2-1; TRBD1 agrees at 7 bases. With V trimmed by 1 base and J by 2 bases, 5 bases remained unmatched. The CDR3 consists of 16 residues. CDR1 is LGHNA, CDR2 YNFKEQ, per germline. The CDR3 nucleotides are TGTGCCAGCAGCCAAGGACAGGGTGGGCCCTACAATGAGCAGTTCTTC. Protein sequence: CASSQGQGGPYNEQFF.